The 11 T cell receptor beta chains in this list originate from one sample, sequenced in a study of blood T cell repertoires in COVID-19 (dated by TCRdb to between 2020 and 2021). The library was made by the immunoSEQ multiplex PCR assay. Entries here come from immuneACCESS through TCRdb and include only in-frame sequences with V and J called. Some clones fail to appear in such tables; in the studies checked, an unresolved V gene covers under half of the shortfall, and the cause of the remainder is unknown. Present in this sample are approximately 400,000 clones, 70% to 90% of which were seen just once. The ten largest clones capture roughly 13% of the sample. Sequencing used peripheral blood. The receptor set was obtained from a woman aged 50 to 60 with COVID-19, enrolled during active disease.

The J gene is TRBJ1-5, the V gene TRBV15, with D tentatively TRBD1 (5 bases). Germline CDR1 is LNHNV and CDR2 is YYDKDF (reference sequence). V was shortened by 0 bases and J by 6 bases, with 9 bases between the two germline ends. The CDR3 totals 14 residues. CDR3 DNA: TGTGCCACCAGCAGAGACATGGGGCTTCAGCCCCAGCATTTT. Protein product: CATSRDMGLQPQHF.

The V and J genes are TRBV2 and TRBJ2-1; 7 bases align to TRBD2. Germline CDR1 is SNHLY and CDR2 is FYNNEI. V shed 5 bases and J 6 bases; nucleotides not matched to a gene: 13. This CDR3 has 16 amino acids. The chain's CDR3 is CASSPPLAEASNEQFF. The CDR3 DNA reads as TGTGCCAGCAGTCCCCCGCTAGCGGAGGCTTCCAATGAGCAGTTCTTC.

CDR3 in amino acids: CASSPEGTGDYEQYF. DNA for the CDR3: TGCGCCAGCAGCCCGGAAGGGACAGGGGACTACGAGCAGTACTTC. V and J are TRBV5-1 and TRBJ2-7; 10 bases are shared with TRBD1. Unmatched junction bases numbered 7, after V lost 4 bases and J lost 3 bases. The CDR3 spans 15 residues. Per the germline V gene, CDR1 is SGHRS and CDR2 is YFSETQ.

This chain uses TRBV9 with TRBJ2-7, with D possibly matching TRBD2 (7 bases). This CDR3 spans 16 amino acids. Germline CDR1 reads SGDLS; CDR2 reads YYNGEE. Trimming removed 0 bases at V and 2 bases at J, with 15 bases between. The CDR3 loop is CASSVGGGAVPYEQYF. Here the CDR3 DNA reads TGTGCCAGCAGCGTAGGTGGGGGGGCGGTCCCCTACGAGCAGTACTTC.

The chain carries TRBV5-6 and TRBJ1-1; 7 bases are a match to TRBD1. This CDR3 is 16 amino acids long. Trimming took 3 bases from V and 5 from J; bases not matched to a gene: 13. Looked up from germline, CDR1 is SGHDT and CDR2 is YYEEEE. CDR3 in DNA: TGTGCCAGCAGCTACCGGACAGGAGGAGAAAGTACTGAAGCTTTCTTT. It specifies CASSYRTGGESTEAFF.

This chain joins TRBV5-4 and TRBJ1-2, with D hard to call. The CDR3 sequence is 14 residues long. Germline CDR1 is SGHNT and CDR2 is YYREEE (reference sequence). The V end was cut by 0 bases, the J end by 4 bases, with 10 bases between. The CDR3 reads CASSLVRELYGYTF. The CDR3 DNA reads as TGTGCCAGCAGCTTGGTTCGGGAGCTCTATGGCTACACCTTC.

The chain has TRBV29-1 and TRBJ1-2; D is uncertain. V lost 6 bases and J lost 4, with 18 bases in between. This CDR3 has 14 amino acids. CDR1 is SQVTM and CDR2 is ANQGSEA in the germline V gene. The CDR3 is CSVGLGSSAYGYTF. CDR3 coding DNA: TGCAGCGTGGGTCTAGGCTCCTCAGCCTATGGCTACACCTTC.

This sequence joins TRBV5-1 and TRBJ1-3, with a tentative D call TRBD1 (6 bases). Germline CDR1 SGHRS, CDR2 YFSETQ. CDR3 length: 16 residues. V lost 5 bases to trimming and J lost 4 bases, with 19 bases between them. CDR3 loop: CASSSTPGVEGNTIYF. The CDR3 DNA reads as TGCGCCAGCAGTTCGACCCCAGGGGTGGAAGGAAACACCATATATTTT.

V is TRBV27 and J is TRBJ2-7; 10 bases match TRBD2. The CDR3 is made up of 15 amino acids. Germline CDR1 MNHEY, CDR2 SMNVEV (reference sequence). The junction had 6 bases not matched to a gene; V was cut back by 4 bases and J by 3 bases. CDR3 bases: TGTGCCAGCAGTTCAGCCGGGACTAGCGTCTACGAGCAGTACTTC. It is translated as CASSSAGTSVYEQYF.

The chain is built from TRBV9 and TRBJ2-1; 12 nucleotides align to TRBD2. Germline CDR1 is SGDLS and CDR2 is YYNGEE. CDR3 size: 14 residues. The V segment lost 3 bases and the J segment 7 bases; nucleotides outside the gene matches: 2. CDR3: CASSGTSGGNEQFF. CDR3 in DNA: TGTGCCAGCAGCGGAACTAGCGGGGGGAATGAGCAGTTCTTC.

The rearrangement links TRBV4-1 to TRBJ2-7, with 12 bases matching TRBD1. CDR1 is MGHRA and CDR2 is YSYEKL in the germline V gene. The CDR3 loop spans 15 amino acids. J lost 2 bases, V lost 8 bases, and 7 bases had no gene match. The CDR3 sequence is CASPNGTGGPYEQYF. CDR3 coding DNA: TGCGCCAGCCCGAATGGGACAGGGGGCCCCTACGAGCAGTACTTC.